The present T cell receptor (beta chain) was sequenced within a study of cytomegalovirus exposure and HLA in healthy donors. Study details: Earlier findings included nearly 120 million unique TCR beta sequences obtained from 150 million to 200 million T cells. Study-wide results and limits: As confirmed in vitro, a few CMV-associated chains were specific for CMV antigens. Earlier analysis looked at TCR beta V segments, and most were productive about 87% or about 30% of the time.

About this clone itself: Its antigen is not identified.

The ends were cut back, 3 bases at V and 3 bases at J, with 6 bases in the middle. CDR1 and CDR2 from the germline V gene are MNHNS and SASEGT. The CDR3 has 12 amino acids. PCR used 60 Vbeta primers and 13 Jbeta primers. Repertoires were generated with immunoSEQ multiplex PCR, while TCRdb's copy carries only in-frame clones and drops some. The ten top clones account for approximately 0.8%, within a sample of 150,000 to 200,000 clones. Sequenced input: PBMCs. The rearrangement joins TRBV6-1 to TRBJ2-7; no clear D gene. The TCR sequence derives from a woman in her late teens or twenties in good health and CMV-seropositive. The CDR3 DNA is TGTGCCAGCAGTGACCCTCTCTACGAGCAGTACTTC. It encodes CASSDPLYEQYF.